This T cell receptor (beta chain) was captured by sequencing in a study of cytomegalovirus exposure and HLA in healthy donors. V lost 6 bases to trimming and J lost 3 bases, with 9 bases between them. The CDR3 is 13 amino acids. Germline CDR1 reads MNHEY; CDR2 reads SMNVEV (reference sequence). Broader study findings: In vitro data verified a few CMV-associated chains as specific for CMV antigens.

The primer mix had 60 Vbeta and 13 Jbeta primers. Libraries were prepared by immunoSEQ multiplex PCR; TCRdb keeps only in-frame clonotypes and omits some of them. The table shows about 210,000 clones, with around 80% occurring only once. With regard to this clone: Its matching antigen is unknown.

The rearrangement links TRBV27 to TRBJ1-5; TRBD1 might be the D (6 bases). The sequence was collected from a man under 40 in good health and CMV-seronegative. Sequencing was carried out using PBMCs. In DNA form, the CDR3 reads TGTGCCAGCAGAGGACAGATCAATCAGCCCCAGCATTTT. The encoded protein is CASRGQINQPQHF.